This is a list of T cell receptor beta chains from one sample in a study of post-analysis software for immune sequencing data. TCRdb re-called the PCR reads with MiXCR, one entry per CDR3 protein. The repertoire consists of about 770,000 distinct CDR3 sequences, with about half occurring once and the leading ten covering roughly 4.4%. Sequencing was carried out using blood. Receptor source: a girl aged 5-17 years with multiple sclerosis. Each CDR3 is given with its conserved first and last residue. The D gene is left open where the match is weak. Clone size is shown for a subset of rows, as once, few, many or a class of expanded clone.

V	D	size	J	DNA	CDR3
TRBV9	NA	once	TRBJ2-1	TGTGCCAGCAGCCCGCAAGCGTTCAATGAGCAGTTCTTC	CASSPQAFNEQFF
TRBV7-2	NA	NA	TRBJ1-2	TGTGCCAGCAGCCCCGTCACAAGGCGCTACACCTTC	CASSPVTRRYTF
TRBV12-3/TRBV12-4	TRBD2	NA	TRBJ2-5	TGTGCCAGCAGTCCCGGTGGGGGGGAAGAGACCCAGTACTTC	CASSPGGGEETQYF
TRBV4-1	NA	NA	TRBJ2-3	TGCGCCAGCAGCCAAGGTCCGGGGGAAGACACAGATACGCAGTATTTT	CASSQGPGEDTDTQYF
TRBV6-5	NA	few	TRBJ2-1	TGTGCCAGTGCCCCCAACTACAATGAGCAGTTCTTC	CASAPNYNEQFF
TRBV27	NA	NA	TRBJ2-7	TGTGCCAGCAGTTTCGCGATAGCCGGCGAGCAGTACTTC	CASSFAIAGEQYF
TRBV5-1	NA	NA	TRBJ2-7	TGCGCCAGCAGCTTGGAGCCTCTGCTAGGGTACGAGCAGTACTTC	CASSLEPLLGYEQYF
TRBV21-1	NA	NA	TRBJ1-6	TGTGCCAGCAGCAAATCATTCCGGCCTCTAAGGTGGTGGGCAAATTCACCCCTCCACTTT	CASSKSFRPLRWWANSPLHF
TRBV5-6	NA	NA	TRBJ2-3	TGTGCCAGCAGCTTGCTGGGAATTAGCACAGATACGCAGTATTTT	CASSLLGISTDTQYF
TRBV6-6	TRBD2	few	TRBJ2-5	TGTGCCAGCAGTTACGGGCTAGCGGTTGACAATGAGCAGTACTTC	CASSYGLAVDNEQYF
TRBV29-1	NA	NA	TRBJ2-1	TGCAGCGCCGAACTTCCGTCCTACAATGAGCAGTTCTTC	CSAELPSYNEQFF
TRBV10-2	TRBD2	NA	TRBJ2-5	TGCGCCAGCATAGGGACTAGCGGGAGTGTGGAGACCCAGTACTTC	CASIGTSGSVETQYF
TRBV6-1	TRBD1	NA	TRBJ2-3	TGTGCCAGCAACTTCCCGGGACAGGGGGCCCAAAGCACAGATACGCAGTATTTT	CASNFPGQGAQSTDTQYF
TRBV20-1	TRBD2	NA	TRBJ2-7	TGCAGTGCTAGCCCCGGACTAGCGGGAGTTAACGAGCAGTACTTC	CSASPGLAGVNEQYF
TRBV10-3	NA	once	TRBJ2-7	TGTGCCATCAGTGAACGCTACGAGCAGTACTTC	CAISERYEQYF
TRBV5-1	NA	few	TRBJ2-4	TGCGCCAGCAGCTCCCAATCCCTCTTGGGGGTGGTCATTCAGTACTTC	CASSSQSLLGVVIQYF
TRBV4-2	TRBD2	NA	TRBJ2-5	TGTGCCAGCAGCCAAGATGCCAATAGCGGGAGGAAGGAGACCCAGTACTTC	CASSQDANSGRKETQYF
TRBV20-1	NA	few	TRBJ1-2	TGCAGTGCTATCTCCCCGGGACTTAACTCCGGTGGCTACACCTTC	CSAISPGLNSGGYTF
TRBV9	NA	NA	TRBJ1-2	TGTGCCAGCAGCGGGGGATCAGCATCTGGCTACACCTTC	CASSGGSASGYTF
TRBV12-3/TRBV12-4	TRBD2	NA	TRBJ2-1	TGTGCCAGCAGTTTTACGGGACTAAACAATGAGCAGTTCTTC	CASSFTGLNNEQFF
TRBV12-3/TRBV12-4	NA	NA	TRBJ2-7	TGTGCCAGCAGTTTCTCGACGGGAGTAATCGAGCAGTACTTC	CASSFSTGVIEQYF
TRBV20-1	NA	NA	TRBJ2-7	TGCAGTGCTAAGTTCGGGAGTGAGCAGTACTTC	CSAKFGSEQYF
TRBV11-3	TRBD2	few	TRBJ2-1	TGTGCCAGCAGCTCCTTAGCGGGAGTTAATGAGCAGTTCTTC	CASSSLAGVNEQFF
TRBV19	NA	NA	TRBJ2-3	TGTGCCAGTAGTGTTACAGGGCTCACAGATACGCAGTATTTT	CASSVTGLTDTQYF
TRBV7-2	TRBD2	NA	TRBJ2-7	TGTGCCAGCAGCCCCCGCCCTCGGGCTAGCGGTCCGCCTTCAGCCGAGCAGTACTTC	CASSPRPRASGPPSAEQYF
TRBV12-3/TRBV12-4	NA	many	TRBJ2-5	TGTGCCAGCAGTTTCCAGGGGGAGACCCAGTACTTC	CASSFQGETQYF
TRBV27	NA	NA	TRBJ2-1	TGTGCCAGCAGTTTAAGGTCAGGGCGGGACAATGAGCAGTTCTTC	CASSLRSGRDNEQFF
TRBV3-1	NA	NA	TRBJ2-4	TGTGCCAGCAGCCAAGGGGGCCATAGGAAGGACGCGCAGTACTTC	CASSQGGHRKDAQYF
TRBV12-3/TRBV12-4	NA	few	TRBJ2-7	TGTGCCAGCAGGCGAGCGGAGCTCTACGAGCAGTACTTC	CASRRAELYEQYF
TRBV20-1	TRBD2	few	TRBJ2-7	TGCAGTGCTAGATCGGGACTAGCGGGATTAGGGCAGTACTTC	CSARSGLAGLGQYF
TRBV27	NA	few	TRBJ2-7	TGTGCCAGCAGTTTACGGGGTGCTACCTACGAGCAGTACTTC	CASSLRGATYEQYF
TRBV9	TRBD2	few	TRBJ2-1	TGTGCCAGCAGCCCAGAAGGGACTACTTACAATGAGCAGTTCTTC	CASSPEGTTYNEQFF
TRBV25-1	TRBD1	NA	TRBJ1-6	TGTGCCAGCAGCGTCTCGGGACAGGGAAATAATTCACCCCTCCACTTT	CASSVSGQGNNSPLHF
TRBV29-1	NA	few	TRBJ2-7	TGCAGCGTGGGTTGGAGCGACTCCTACGAGCAGTACTTC	CSVGWSDSYEQYF
TRBV4-1	TRBD2	NA	TRBJ2-1	TGCGCCAACAGCCAGTGGACTAGCGGGAGTTCTGATGAGCAGTTCTTC	CANSQWTSGSSDEQFF
TRBV7-9	TRBD2	NA	TRBJ2-1	TGTGCCAGCAGCTCGCCTGGACTAGTCAGGCAGTTCTTC	CASSSPGLVRQFF
TRBV5-6	NA	NA	TRBJ1-1	TGTGCCAGCAGCCAAGGACAGAACGAAGCTTTCTTT	CASSQGQNEAFF
TRBV12-3/TRBV12-4	NA	few	TRBJ2-5	TGTGCCAGCAGTCGGACGATCCAAGAGACCCAGTACTTC	CASSRTIQETQYF
TRBV29-1	TRBD1	few	TRBJ1-2	TGCAGCGTTGGGGACAGGGTCGGAGGGAACTATGGCTACACCTTC	CSVGDRVGGNYGYTF
TRBV20-1	NA	few	TRBJ2-7	TGCAGTGCTAGACAACAGATTACAAGCTCCTACGAGCAGTACTTC	CSARQQITSSYEQYF
TRBV20-1	NA	NA	TRBJ2-5	TGCAGTGCTAGAGATCACTGGACTAACCAAGAGACCCAGTACTTC	CSARDHWTNQETQYF